One and the same sample provided the 9 T cell receptor beta chains below, sequenced in a study of shared clonotypes between healthy human individuals. Here immunoSEQ multiplex PCR was the method, and the copy in TCRdb shows in-frame clones only, minus some. The table lists some 650,000 clones, about 97% of them singletons, with about 0.06% in the top ten. The sample comprised naive CD4+ T cells sorted from blood. Noted subset: CD45RA+ positively selected. The source is a woman younger than 45 in good health.

The chain links TRBV11-2 to TRBJ2-1; the match to TRBD2 covers 9 bases. Germline V gene lookup returns CDR1 SGHAT and CDR2 FQNNGV. The CDR3 contains 19 residues. Losses at the gene ends were 1 base for V and 8 bases for J; bases not matched to a gene: 18. The CDR3 bases are TGTGCCAGCAGCTTAGGTGAAGTCCGACCTCGTAGCGGGAGCGATGAGCAGTTCTTC. Amino acids: CASSLGEVRPRSGSDEQFF.

The chain uses TRBV28 and TRBJ1-4; 9 bases line up with TRBD1. This CDR3 has 15 amino acids. J was trimmed by 8 bases and V by 5 bases; bases with no gene match: 9. Germline V gene lookup returns CDR1 MDHEN and CDR2 SYDVKM. The CDR3 region has the DNA TGTGCCAGCAGTCCTTGGACAGGGGTGCGAGAAAAACTGTTTTTT. It is translated as CASSPWTGVREKLFF.

This clone came up once. The V gene is TRBV18, the J gene TRBJ2-7; TRBD1 aligns across 9 bases. In germline, CDR1 is KGHSH, CDR2 LQKENI. V was pared by 2 bases and J by 6 bases, with 11 bases of the junction left unmatched. The CDR3 runs to 16 residues. The DNA for the CDR3 is TGTGCCAGCTCACCAAAGGGACAGGGAAGAGAATCCGAGCAGTACTTC. It codes for CASSPKGQGRESEQYF.

The chain is built from TRBV11-2 and TRBJ2-1; TRBD2 agrees at 9 bases. Germline CDR1 is SGHAT and CDR2 is FQNNGV. This CDR3 comprises 15 residues. The V and J ends lost 5 bases and 4 bases, in that order; junction bases with no gene match: 6. CDR3 residues: CASSTLAGAYNEQFF. CDR3 sequence (DNA): TGTGCCAGCAGCACCTTAGCGGGAGCTTACAATGAGCAGTTCTTC.

The chain has TRBV5-6 and TRBJ2-7; D ambiguous. The length of the CDR3 is 14 residues. Germline values: CDR1 SGHDT, CDR2 YYEEEE. Trimming took off 2 bases at V and 6 bases at J, with 15 bases between the two ends. The CDR3 loop is CASSFWLVPAEQYF. The CDR3 nucleotides read TGTGCCAGCAGCTTTTGGTTGGTCCCAGCCGAGCAGTACTTC.

V and J are TRBV6-6 and TRBJ1-5; unclear D gene. V gave up 0 bases and J gave up 4 bases, with 7 bases separating them. From germline, CDR1 is MNHNY and CDR2 SVGAGI (reference sequence). The CDR3 consists of 14 residues. The DNA of the CDR3 is TGTGCCAGCAGTTACTCCCCGCCAAATCAGCCCCAGCATTTT. Its translation: CASSYSPPNQPQHF.

V and J are TRBV30 and TRBJ1-5, with 8 bases that match TRBD1. The CDR3 length is 14 residues. The germline gives CDR1 GTSNPN, CDR2 SVGIG (reference sequence). Germline trimming cut 4 bases from V and 4 bases from J; bases unmatched to any gene: 6. CDR3 nucleotides: TGTGCCTGGACCTTAGGACAGGGAAATCAGCCCCAGCATTTT. Protein sequence: CAWTLGQGNQPQHF. The full variable domain, completed using reference TRBV30 and TRBJ1-5, is SQTIHQWPATLVQPVGSPLSLECTVEGTSNPNLYWYRQAAGRGLQLLFYSVGIGQISSEVPQNLSASRPQDRQFILSSKKLLLSDSGFYLCAWTLGQGNQPQHFGDGTRLSIL.

The chain uses TRBV11-2 and TRBJ2-1, with a possible D match to TRBD2 (5 bases). The CDR3 sequence is 12 residues long. Germline V lookup: CDR1 SGHAT, CDR2 FQNNGV. The V gene lost 6 bases and the J gene lost 10 bases, with 13 bases spanning the gap. Written as DNA, the CDR3 is TGTGCCAGCAGTCGCGGACTCCGCGAGCAGTTCTTC. Amino acids: CASSRGLREQFF.

The count of this clone is one. The J gene is TRBJ2-1, the V gene TRBV25-1; no clear D. Trimming took off 3 bases at V and 7 bases at J, with 10 bases between the two ends. The length of the CDR3 is 13 residues. Germline CDR1 reads MGHDK; CDR2 reads SYGVNS. The CDR3 region has the DNA TGTGCCAGCAGTGAGGGTCCTTGGAATGAGCAGTTCTTC. It yields the protein CASSEGPWNEQFF.